This is a list of T cell receptor beta chains from one sample in a study of cytomegalovirus exposure and HLA in healthy donors. Profiling relied on immunoSEQ multiplex PCR, and the TCRdb table lists in-frame clones only, not all of them. The sample shows approximately 70,000 clones, roughly 78% of them seen only once. Sequencing input: PBMCs. The receptors stem from a woman between 40 and 55 years old in good health and CMV-seropositive. CDR3s include the opening cysteine and the closing phenylalanine or tryptophan. Part of the rows lack a size; the others show once, few, many or a class for expanded clones.

CDR3	V	size
CASSLGPHSGGDTQYF	TRBV11-3	few
CSAPRGSEQYF	TRBV20-1	-
CASSLRQGETQYF	TRBV5-6	-
CASSSPSGTVQETQYF	TRBV19	-
CASSLQGDEQYF	TRBV18	-
CASSLALAGAYNEQFF	TRBV7-9	-
CASRVQGSNYGYTF	TRBV2	-
CASSLWGGAGANVLTF	TRBV27	-
CASSFQRGTEAFF	TRBV5-4	-
CASSQGTADGYTF	TRBV7-3	-
CASSRGGTDTQYF	TRBV5-1	few
CASSVQGANTEAFF	TRBV9	many
CASSYNRGNEKLFF	TRBV6-5	once
CASSPGLAGGWEQFF	TRBV6-4	-
CASSLSGGDTEAFF	TRBV5-1	-
CASSFIAASYEQYF	TRBV13	-
CASSLSKGVGNQPQHF	TRBV27	-
CASSKQMATNEKLFF	TRBV14	-